A selection of T cell receptor beta chains follows, all from one sample in a study of blood T cells in healthy people across ages. MiXCR, applied by TCRdb to the 5' RACE reads, yields one record per CDR3 protein. Of around 1,000,000 distinct CDR3 sequences in the sample, about two fifths were seen once. The sequenced sample consisted of blood. The source of these receptors is a man aged 18 to 35 in good health. Both conserved end residues are part of each CDR3.

TRBJ1-1 TRBV25-1 12 CAQLDSYTEAFF
TRBJ1-1 TRBV6-5 15 CASSYQQQGNTEAFF
TRBJ1-2 TRBV4-3 15 CASSHPGQGANGYTF
TRBJ2-1 TRBV7-2 15 CASRRLAESYNEQFF
TRBJ1-4 TRBV25-1 15 CASSEFRGDSEKLFF
TRBJ2-1 TRBV27 16 CASSVGLAGGHNEQFF
TRBJ1-1 TRBV5-1 14 CASSLGGAHTEAFF
TRBJ2-3 TRBV7-2 15 CASSRRPLLTDTQYF
TRBJ2-1 TRBV6-2/TRBV6-3 14 CASSPFSGGNEQFF
TRBJ2-1 TRBV27 16 CASSHEGVLIHNEQFF
TRBJ2-4 TRBV12-5 18 CASGSPRGAELAKNIQYF
TRBJ2-1 TRBV20-1 13 CSAPLPGGYEQFF
TRBJ2-3 TRBV27 15 CASSTTLSRTDTQYF
TRBJ1-5 TRBV7-2 14 CAGSLAWQGMPQHF
TRBJ2-5 TRBV10-3 16 CAISESPTSGQETQYF
TRBJ1-4 TRBV25-1 14 CASSDARYTEKLFF
TRBJ2-4 TRBV15 14 CATSAGGGKNIQYF
TRBJ1-5 TRBV20-1 13 CSAPLGSNQPQHF
TRBJ2-3 TRBV4-3 15 CASQGAGQVTDTQYF
TRBJ2-3 TRBV5-1 18 CASTRRVGPPDIADTQYF
TRBJ1-2 TRBV10-3 14 CAISESSSTYGYTF
TRBJ2-5 TRBV5-1 13 CDSGTKGGKEQYF
TRBJ1-1 TRBV5-1 16 CASSRPSEGVDTEAFF
TRBJ2-1 TRBV27 15 CASARGQGFVNEQFF
TRBJ2-7 TRBV5-5 12 CASSHQRNEQYF
TRBJ1-2 TRBV7-2 13 CASSLASGGGYTF
TRBJ2-1 TRBV6-4 17 CASSDSPTGEKGNEQFF
TRBJ2-2 TRBV7-2 13 CASSPWNTGELFF
TRBJ1-1 TRBV20-1 15 CSAGQTGESGTEAFF
- TRBV3-1 13 CASRRLAEETQYF
TRBJ1-1 TRBV30 13 CAWSVAGYTEAFF
TRBJ2-2 TRBV28 15 CAAQPGQGTTGELFF
- TRBV6-5 17 CASSYSYRVTSYNEQYF
TRBJ2-1 TRBV14 15 CASSQDPIQYNEQFF
TRBJ1-3 TRBV6-6 17 CASSYSNSGFSGNTIYF
TRBJ1-2 TRBV6-6 15 CASSRSGQGDYGYTF
TRBJ2-2 TRBV4-3 22 CASSQDFAADDYIRRNTGELFF